The TCR beta chain described here comes from a study of shared clonotypes between healthy human individuals. After removal of 3 bases from V and 2 bases from J, the junction contained 1 base not matched to a gene. CDR1 is MDHEN, CDR2 SYDVKM, per germline. This CDR3 region has 14 residues. Study-wide results and limits: A reduction in generation probabilities was seen for non-shared clonotypes relative to those shared by all four donors.

CD45RA-negative memory and CD45RA+ naive subsets were split from the CD4+ cells. Comments on this clone: Its antigen is as yet unknown.

The data were produced by immunoSEQ multiplex PCR, yet TCRdb's version contains in-frame clones alone and is incomplete. The sample shows 2.5 million or so clones, roughly 92% of them seen only once. V gene TRBV28 combines with J gene TRBJ2-7, with 10 bases aligning to TRBD1. This clonotype originated in a man aged 18 to 30 in good health. Sequencing input: naive CD4+ T cells sorted from blood. Subset indicated: CD45RA+ positively selected. CDR3 amino acids: CASSFGTGAYEQYF. The CDR3 DNA reads TGTGCCAGCAGTTTTGGGACAGGGGCCTACGAGCAGTACTTC. Full variable domain (remainder filled in from reference TRBV28 and TRBJ2-7): DVKVTQSSRYLVKRTGEKVFLECVQDMDHENMFWYRQDPGLGLRLIYFSYDVKMKEKGDIPEGYSVSREKKERFSLILESASTNQTSMYLCASSFGTGAYEQYFGPGTRLTVT.